This TCR beta chain emerged from a study of blood T cell repertoires in COVID-19. Whole-study context: Collection of acute and convalescent COVID-19 samples took place in the United States, Italy and Spain. The analysed material was cDNA or gDNA that came from T cells, B-cell-depleted T cells, or PBMCs.

Per the original data handling: Quantification of nucleated cells was approximated via reference gene primer amplification. Profiled with immunoSEQ multiplex PCR; TCRdb holds only in-frame clones, not every one. Clone size and V and J calls were adopted from that table, with D and trimming inferred from the DNA. The table lists approximately 180,000 clones, 80% to 90% of them singletons. J gave up 2 bases and V 3 bases, and 11 bases lay outside the gene matches. The CDR3 length is 17 residues. CDR1 is SGHRS and CDR2 is YFSETQ in the germline V gene. The specimen sequenced was peripheral blood. The chain is built from TRBV5-1 and TRBJ2-7; 10 bases are shared with TRBD2. The receptor comes from a human donor with active or convalescent COVID-19. The donor label of this sample is uncertain. The CDR3 region is CASSSLAGVPRAYEQYF. The CDR3 DNA reads as TGCGCCAGCAGCTCGCTAGCGGGAGTCCCCAGGGCCTACGAGCAGTACTTC.